This TCR beta chain was found in a study of blood T cells in healthy people across ages. General study findings and limits: TCR beta diversity tracked closely with naive T cell percentage.

PCR was performed a second time for about 7 to 11 cycles using a sample-barcoded 5' primer and a J-beta primer mix. Template switching added a 12-random-nucleotide identifier to every cDNA molecule. MiXCR, applied by TCRdb to the 5' RACE reads, yields one record per CDR3 protein. The sample has about 640,000 distinct CDR3 sequences; roughly 58% are singletons. Points on this clonotype: Its antigen is currently unknown.

Germline V lookup: CDR1 SGHRS, CDR2 YFSETQ. The trim removed 5 bases at V and 5 bases at J, leaving 7 bases unmatched. The CDR3 contains 14 residues. This receptor was obtained from a man aged 60 to 69 in good health. The chain is built from TRBV5-1 and TRBJ2-1; 7 bases are a match to TRBD1. The sample comprised blood. This chain's CDR3 is CASRKHGTDNEQFF. The CDR3 nucleotides read TGCGCCAGCAGGAAACACGGGACAGACAATGAGCAGTTCTTC.